A selection of T cell receptor beta chains follows, all from one sample in a study of shared clonotypes between healthy human individuals. Method: immunoSEQ multiplex PCR; TCRdb's copy keeps in-frame clones and lacks some. This sample has around 510,000 clones, with approximately 94% found just once. Sequencing was done on a sample of naive CD4+ T cells sorted from blood. The source is a woman aged 25 to 39 in good health. Each CDR3 is given with its conserved first and last residue. The D gene is left open where the match is weak. Size tells how often a clone was seen (once, few, many) or the class of an expanded clone, and some rows leave it out.

j_call d_call clone_size v_call cdr3_nt cdr3_aa
TRBJ2-2 . . TRBV28 TGTGCCAGCACCGCCCGGAGGGGGGGCACCGGGGAGCTGTTTTTT CASTARRGGTGELFF
TRBJ1-1 . once TRBV28 TGTGCCAGCAGTTTTAGACTCTCTGGGACTGAAGCTTTCTTT CASSFRLSGTEAFF
TRBJ2-7 TRBD2 . TRBV5-1 TGCGCCAGCAGCCCATCCCCGGGACTAGCGGGAGAGAAGCAGTACTTC CASSPSPGLAGEKQYF
TRBJ2-7 . . TRBV19 TGTGCCAGTAGTATTAAATCTGCCTACGAGCAGTACTTC CASSIKSAYEQYF
TRBJ2-3 . . TRBV28 TGTGCCAGCAGTTTAAGGGTTCCAGATACGCAGTATTTT CASSLRVPDTQYF
TRBJ2-7 . . TRBV11-3 TGTGCCAGCAGCTTAGGTGGGATAGCGGATTACGAGCAGTACTTC CASSLGGIADYEQYF
TRBJ1-2 . few TRBV25-1 TGTGCCAGCAGTGATTCCGCGTATGGCTACACCTTC CASSDSAYGYTF
TRBJ2-2 . . TRBV25-1 TGTGCCAGCAGTGGGTCGGGGACCGGGGAGCTGTTTTTT CASSGSGTGELFF
TRBJ2-1 TRBD2 once TRBV7-9 TGTGCCAGCAGCTTACTAGCGGGAGAATACAATGAGCAGTTCTTC CASSLLAGEYNEQFF
TRBJ1-2 . . TRBV28 TGTGCCAGCAGTTTCCCTTCTACCGACAGATTTGCCTATGGCTACACCTTC CASSFPSTDRFAYGYTF
TRBJ2-2 TRBD2 . TRBV11-2 TGTGCCAGCAGCTTAGGTACCTGGGGAGCGGGAGCCGGGGAGCTGTTTTTT CASSLGTWGAGAGELFF
TRBJ2-1 . once TRBV10-3 TGTGCCATCTGGACAGAGGGTAGGAATGAGCAGTTCTTC CAIWTEGRNEQFF
TRBJ1-1 . . TRBV19 TGTGCCAGTAGTATTTCCGTGAGGGTTTACACTGAAGCTTTCTTT CASSISVRVYTEAFF
TRBJ2-7 . . TRBV11-2 TGTGCCAGCAGCCCGACGACTGGCTGGGGCGAGCAGTACTTC CASSPTTGWGEQYF
TRBJ2-7 . . TRBV28 TGTGCCAGCAGTGTCCCCTACGAGCAGTACTTC CASSVPYEQYF
TRBJ1-4 TRBD1 . TRBV5-1 TGCGCCAGCAGCTTTCGGACAGGCGCTAGTGAAAAACTGTTTTTT CASSFRTGASEKLFF
TRBJ2-1 . . TRBV28 TGTGCCAGCAGTTCTGCGGGCGGGCTATCCTACAATGAGCAGTTCTTC CASSSAGGLSYNEQFF
TRBJ1-5 . once TRBV6-1 TGTGCCAGCAGTGTCACAGGGAGCAATCAGCCCCAGCATTTT CASSVTGSNQPQHF
TRBJ2-7 TRBD1 . TRBV25-1 TGTGCCAGCAGTGCAAACCCGGGACAGGGTAGCCACGAGCAGTACTTC CASSANPGQGSHEQYF
TRBJ2-7 . . TRBV7-9 TGTGCCAGCAGATTGACAGGCTCCGTTCTTTCCTACGAGCAGTACTTC CASRLTGSVLSYEQYF
TRBJ2-1 TRBD1 once TRBV2 TGTGCCAGCAGCTTACAGGGGGCGATGCACAATGAGCAGTTCTTC CASSLQGAMHNEQFF
TRBJ2-5 TRBD2 . TRBV29-1 TGCAGCGTTTCTAGCGGCCCACAAGAGACCCAGTACTTC CSVSSGPQETQYF
TRBJ2-4 . . TRBV9 TGTGCCAGCAGCGTGGATGTGGGGTTCGGGGACATTCAGTACTTC CASSVDVGFGDIQYF
TRBJ2-3 TRBD2 . TRBV19 TGTGCCAGTAGTAACCCGCGGACTAGCGGCAGTGCAGATACGCAGTATTTT CASSNPRTSGSADTQYF
TRBJ2-6 . . TRBV28 TGTGCCACCGGATACAGTGCTGGGGCCAACGTCCTGACTTTC CATGYSAGANVLTF
TRBJ2-7 TRBD2 . TRBV5-8 TGTGCCAGCCGTCTTACCGGGACTAGAGGCTACGAGCAGTACTTC CASRLTGTRGYEQYF
TRBJ1-1 . . TRBV6-1 TGTGCCAGCAGTGTCAGGGCGAACACTGAAGCTTTCTTT CASSVRANTEAFF
TRBJ2-7 TRBD2 few TRBV7-9 TGTGCCAGCAGCTTAGGTTCTAGCGGGAACTACGAGCAGTACTTC CASSLGSSGNYEQYF
TRBJ1-2 . . TRBV10-3 TGTGCCATCAGCGCCCTCGATGGCTACACCTTC CAISALDGYTF
TRBJ2-2 . . TRBV20-1 TGCAGTGCCCTAAACACCGGGGAGCTGTTTTTT CSALNTGELFF
TRBJ1-6 TRBD1 . TRBV11-2 TGTGCCAGCAGCCCTATCGACAGGGATCATTCACCCCTCCACTTT CASSPIDRDHSPLHF
TRBJ2-2 . . TRBV2 TGTGCCAGCTCCCCCTTAGCGGTCGCGAACACCGGGGAGCTGTTTTTT CASSPLAVANTGELFF
TRBJ2-5 . . TRBV6-5 TGTGCCAGCAGTAGGGACACCGTCAGAAAAGAGACCCAGTACTTC CASSRDTVRKETQYF
TRBJ2-7 . . TRBV6-4 TGTGCCAGCAGCGGCCTTGTGGAGGGAACCCATTACGAGCAGTACTTC CASSGLVEGTHYEQYF
TRBJ1-5 TRBD1 . TRBV29-1 TGCAGTGTCGGGACAGGGCTAAATCAGCCCCAGCATTTT CSVGTGLNQPQHF
TRBJ2-7 TRBD1 . TRBV28 TGTGCCAGCAGACTCCCCGGGACAGGGAACTACGAGCAGTACTTC CASRLPGTGNYEQYF
TRBJ2-7 TRBD1 . TRBV18 TGTGCCAGCTCCCGACAGGGGGCGTACTCCTACGAGCAGTACTTC CASSRQGAYSYEQYF
TRBJ2-5 TRBD2 . TRBV7-9 TGTGCCAGCAACGCGGGAGTTGGGGAGACCCAGTACTTC CASNAGVGETQYF
TRBJ1-1 . . TRBV9 TGTGCCAGCAGCCTCGACGGACGAACTGAAGCTTTCTTT CASSLDGRTEAFF
TRBJ2-3 . . TRBV7-9 TGTGCCAGCAGCTTTGTTTCAGATACGCAGTATTTT CASSFVSDTQYF
TRBJ2-2 . . TRBV28 TGTGCCAGCAGCAGCGGACACCTCACCGGGGAGCTGTTTTTT CASSSGHLTGELFF
TRBJ1-4 . . TRBV5-6 TGTGCCAGCAGCTCGGGGGACCTTGACTATGAAAAACTGTTTTTT CASSSGDLDYEKLFF
TRBJ1-4 . . TRBV18 TGTGCCAGCTCACCGTCACAGCAAGAAAAACTGTTTTTT CASSPSQQEKLFF
TRBJ2-1 TRBD2 . TRBV9 TGTGCCAGCAGTCATATAGCGGGAAGTAGCTACAATGAGCAGTTCTTC CASSHIAGSSYNEQFF
TRBJ2-2 TRBD2 few TRBV29-1 TGCAGCGTTGCTAGCGGGAGGGCCTTATCCGGGGAGCTGTTTTTT CSVASGRALSGELFF
TRBJ2-7 TRBD1 . TRBV6-6 TGTGCCAGCAGTTACGGAGACAGGGGAGGCGAGCAGTACTTC CASSYGDRGGEQYF
TRBJ1-1 . . TRBV18 TGTGCCAGCTCACCAGACAAGATCATGAACACTGAAGCTTTCTTT CASSPDKIMNTEAFF
TRBJ2-7 TRBD1 . TRBV13 TGTGCCAGCAGCTTAGAAGACAGGGGGCCTTACGAGCAGTACTTC CASSLEDRGPYEQYF
TRBJ2-2 TRBD1 . TRBV5-3 TGTGCCAGAAGCCCGGACAGGGACGACACCGGGGAGCTGTTTTTT CARSPDRDDTGELFF
TRBJ2-7 TRBD1 . TRBV7-9 TGTGCCAGCAGCTCCCGGGACAGGGTTCGCGAGCAGTACTTC CASSSRDRVREQYF
TRBJ2-7 TRBD1 . TRBV2 TGTGCCAGCAGAGAACAGGGGGACGAGCAGTACTTC CASREQGDEQYF
TRBJ2-1 . . TRBV11-3 TGTGCCAGCAGCTTAGTCCCGGGAGCATACAATGAGCAGTTCTTC CASSLVPGAYNEQFF
TRBJ2-7 . . TRBV5-1 TGCGCCAGCAGCCCCACAGAGAGCGAACTGTCCTACGAGCAGTACTTC CASSPTESELSYEQYF
TRBJ1-2 . . TRBV2 TGTGCCAGCAGTGAACCGGCGGGGGAACAGCTCACCTATGGCTACACCTTC CASSEPAGEQLTYGYTF
TRBJ2-4 . . TRBV28 TGTGCCACGACCGGGGACATAGCCAAAAACATTCAGTACTTC CATTGDIAKNIQYF